This T cell receptor (beta chain) is from a study of T-cell memory formation after mild COVID-19. TCRalpha and TCRbeta libraries used 5'RACE with constant-segment primers and UMIs. TCRdb passed the 5' RACE reads through MiXCR, listing each CDR3 protein once. The table lists about 430,000 distinct CDR3 sequences, 24% of them singletons. The sample was PBMCs or a T cell subset sorted from them (not recorded which). This clonotype was sampled from an adult woman who had mild COVID-19 (a few samples of this study predate the infection). Cell type and time point are not known.

The DNA of the CDR3 is TGTGCCAGCAGCTTGAAGCCCGGGACCTATGGATATGAGCAGTTCTTC. Protein sequence: CASSLKPGTYGYEQFF. The gene calls are TRBV5-4 and TRBJ2-1, with D perhaps matching TRBD1 or TRBD2 (5 bases each). The germline V and J ends were trimmed by 1 base and 8 bases, with 19 bases remaining between them. Germline V gene data show CDR1 as SGHNT and CDR2 as YYREEE (reference sequence). CDR3 length: 16 residues.